The rows below give T cell receptor beta chains drawn from one sample of a study of regulatory T cells in long-lasting Graves disease. MiXCR, applied by TCRdb to the multiplex PCR reads, yields one record per CDR3 protein. The table shows under 350,000 distinct CDR3 sequences, with 22% occurring only once. The sequencing here drew on peripheral blood mononuclear cells (PBMCs), taken when the disease was refractory, from a patient treated with antithyroid drugs. The source of these receptors is a female donor with Graves disease. The conserved cysteine and the conserved F or W are not part of the CDR3 here. Part of the rows lack a size; the others show once, few, many or a class for expanded clones.

CDR3aa: ASSVQQIMNTEAF
v_gene: TRBV2
j_gene: TRBJ1-1
abundance: many

CDR3aa: ASSLASRTDTQY
v_gene: TRBV7-9
j_gene: TRBJ2-3
abundance: NA

CDR3aa: ASSQEWTPEGSQETQY
v_gene: TRBV4-3
j_gene: TRBJ2-5
abundance: NA

CDR3aa: ASSPGTGDGEQY
v_gene: TRBV10-2
j_gene: TRBJ2-7
abundance: few

CDR3aa: AWTRSGEQY
v_gene: TRBV30
j_gene: TRBJ2-7
abundance: NA

CDR3aa: ASSHDASRKETQY
v_gene: TRBV14
j_gene: TRBJ2-5
abundance: NA

CDR3aa: ASSLGGTKY
v_gene: TRBV7-2
j_gene: TRBJ2-7
abundance: NA

CDR3aa: ASFTSGVGEVETQY
v_gene: TRBV28
j_gene: TRBJ2-5
abundance: many

CDR3aa: SARATSVFANTGELF
v_gene: TRBV20-1
j_gene: TRBJ2-2
abundance: NA

CDR3aa: ASSLVSQTYEQY
v_gene: TRBV7-8
j_gene: TRBJ2-7
abundance: many

CDR3aa: ASSSHRQGEVQPQH
v_gene: TRBV27
j_gene: TRBJ1-5
abundance: NA

CDR3aa: ASSLDRHEQY
v_gene: TRBV5-1
j_gene: TRBJ2-7
abundance: many

CDR3aa: ASSYSTRANEKLF
v_gene: TRBV6-2/TRBV6-3
j_gene: TRBJ1-4
abundance: NA

CDR3aa: ASSEYSSSGAYEQY
v_gene: TRBV6-1
j_gene: TRBJ2-7
abundance: many

CDR3aa: SARGGGAGGSYEQY
v_gene: TRBV20-1
j_gene: TRBJ2-7
abundance: NA

CDR3aa: SANPGQGGQPQH
v_gene: TRBV20-1
j_gene: TRBJ1-5
abundance: few

CDR3aa: ASSATGTGVFGYT
v_gene: TRBV7-2
j_gene: TRBJ1-2
abundance: many

CDR3aa: ASSKTGQGVTGELF
v_gene: TRBV6-1
j_gene: TRBJ2-2
abundance: few

CDR3aa: ASSEWRQDQPQH
v_gene: TRBV6-1
j_gene: TRBJ1-5
abundance: NA

CDR3aa: ASSYSLFEAGELF
v_gene: TRBV6-5
j_gene: TRBJ2-2
abundance: many

CDR3aa: ASTRTSGSLGTGELF
v_gene: TRBV2
j_gene: TRBJ2-2
abundance: many

CDR3aa: ASSLSYRGSSGELF
v_gene: TRBV28
j_gene: TRBJ2-2
abundance: NA

CDR3aa: ASSYTPGQGNTGELF
v_gene: TRBV6-2/TRBV6-3
j_gene: TRBJ2-2
abundance: NA

CDR3aa: ATSDFSSEYQETQH
v_gene: TRBV24-1
j_gene: TRBJ2-5
abundance: few

CDR3aa: ASSLAGWGTVNEQF
v_gene: TRBV7-8
j_gene: TRBJ2-1
abundance: NA

CDR3aa: ASSGLLNTGELF
v_gene: TRBV11-2
j_gene: TRBJ2-2
abundance: NA

CDR3aa: ATKNFGAYEQY
v_gene: TRBV27
j_gene: TRBJ2-7
abundance: NA

CDR3aa: ASSLASEAETQY
v_gene: TRBV7-9
j_gene: TRBJ2-5
abundance: NA

CDR3aa: ASSFLSAETQY
v_gene: TRBV7-9
j_gene: TRBJ2-5
abundance: many

CDR3aa: ASSLGGARIRSGNTIY
v_gene: TRBV28
j_gene: TRBJ1-3
abundance: NA

CDR3aa: ATSGSTDGGSNTGELF
v_gene: TRBV24-1
j_gene: TRBJ2-2
abundance: NA

CDR3aa: ASSYNLAEVGSDTQY
v_gene: TRBV6-5
j_gene: TRBJ2-3
abundance: few

CDR3aa: ASSQLRTGVYEQY
v_gene: TRBV4-3
j_gene: TRBJ2-7
abundance: NA

CDR3aa: ASSSGLAGGTQY
v_gene: TRBV7-3
j_gene: TRBJ2-3
abundance: once

CDR3aa: ASSLRDRSELF
v_gene: TRBV13
j_gene: TRBJ2-2
abundance: few

CDR3aa: SAGGGTNEKLF
v_gene: TRBV20-1
j_gene: TRBJ1-4
abundance: many

CDR3aa: ASSMSVAGGGNEQF
v_gene: TRBV28
j_gene: TRBJ2-1
abundance: once

CDR3aa: ASSLPGQGGLSYEQY
v_gene: TRBV28
j_gene: TRBJ2-7
abundance: few

CDR3aa: ASSPGREGENIQY
v_gene: TRBV18
j_gene: TRBJ2-4
abundance: NA

CDR3aa: ASSLAGDYSYEQY
v_gene: TRBV7-9
j_gene: TRBJ2-7
abundance: few

CDR3aa: SVIGPELETQY
v_gene: TRBV20-1
j_gene: TRBJ2-5
abundance: few

CDR3aa: ASSVDGTPSETQY
v_gene: TRBV9
j_gene: TRBJ2-5
abundance: many

CDR3aa: ASSLVSWGSKSVGNEKLF
v_gene: TRBV11-2
j_gene: TRBJ1-4
abundance: many

CDR3aa: ASSETSYTGELF
v_gene: TRBV6-1
j_gene: TRBJ2-2
abundance: NA

CDR3aa: SVAGDGYT
v_gene: TRBV29-1
j_gene: TRBJ1-2
abundance: many

CDR3aa: ASSYATTNEKLF
v_gene: TRBV6-5
j_gene: TRBJ1-4
abundance: many

CDR3aa: ASSRVYDREAF
v_gene: TRBV18
j_gene: TRBJ1-1
abundance: NA

CDR3aa: ASVQGRGYEQY
v_gene: TRBV6-1
j_gene: TRBJ2-7
abundance: many

CDR3aa: ASSLTPVGIQY
v_gene: TRBV7-3
j_gene: TRBJ2-4
abundance: many

CDR3aa: ASSSLNRGSYEQY
v_gene: TRBV5-1
j_gene: TRBJ2-7
abundance: few

CDR3aa: ASSQRGGAYEQY
v_gene: TRBV3-1
j_gene: TRBJ2-7
abundance: many

CDR3aa: ASSPTSGNQETQY
v_gene: TRBV4-2
j_gene: TRBJ2-5
abundance: many

CDR3aa: GIEADNSPLH
v_gene: TRBV29-1
j_gene: TRBJ1-6
abundance: NA

CDR3aa: ASSDVGRTDFGYT
v_gene: TRBV6-1
j_gene: TRBJ1-2
abundance: many

CDR3aa: ASSVAFSGSNEQF
v_gene: TRBV9
j_gene: TRBJ2-1
abundance: NA